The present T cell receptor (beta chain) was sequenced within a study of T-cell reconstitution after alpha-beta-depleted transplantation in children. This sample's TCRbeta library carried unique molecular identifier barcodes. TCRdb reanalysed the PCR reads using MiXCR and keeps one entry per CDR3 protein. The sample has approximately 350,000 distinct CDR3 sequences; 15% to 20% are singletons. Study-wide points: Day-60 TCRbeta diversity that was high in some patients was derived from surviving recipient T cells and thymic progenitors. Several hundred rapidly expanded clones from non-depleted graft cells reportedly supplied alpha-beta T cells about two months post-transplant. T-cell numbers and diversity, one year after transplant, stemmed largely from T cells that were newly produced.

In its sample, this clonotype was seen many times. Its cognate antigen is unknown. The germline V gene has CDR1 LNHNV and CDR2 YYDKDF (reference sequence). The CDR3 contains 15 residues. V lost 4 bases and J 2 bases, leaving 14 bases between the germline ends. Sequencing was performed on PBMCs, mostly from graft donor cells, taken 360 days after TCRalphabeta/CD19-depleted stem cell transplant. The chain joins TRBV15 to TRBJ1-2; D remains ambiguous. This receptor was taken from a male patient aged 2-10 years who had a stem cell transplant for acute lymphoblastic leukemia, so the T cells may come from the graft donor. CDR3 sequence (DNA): TGTGCCACCAGCACTCAAAGAAGGGTGAACTATGGCTACACCTTC. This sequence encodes CATSTQRRVNYGYTF.